This T cell receptor (beta chain) was sequenced in a study of CD8 T cells in ankylosing spondylitis. A word on this clonotype: Its antigen is not identified.

This CDR3 comprises 16 residues. Germline V gives CDR1 MNHEY, CDR2 SVGEGT. Trimming stripped 5 bases from V and 1 base from J, with 16 bases between. General study results and limits: Significant enrichment of disease-linked clones was reported in matched ankylosing spondylitis synovial fluid. Eight highly homologous variants formed a TCR beta motif that appeared characteristic of ankylosing spondylitis blood. Past studies reported some motif variants in reactive arthritis synovial fluid and blood.

Quantitative 5'-RACE was performed with molecular barcodes, and it yielded the TCR beta libraries. TCRdb reprocessed the 5' RACE reads via MiXCR and lists one record per CDR3 protein. This sample carries 700,000 or so distinct CDR3 sequences, around a fifth of them seen once, and the ten largest clones take about 20%. The sample taken for sequencing was blood, either unsorted or a sorted T cell fraction (not recorded which). This receptor was obtained from a male donor with ankylosing spondylitis. V is TRBV6-2 or TRBV6-3 and J is TRBJ2-3; D ambiguous. DNA for the CDR3: TGTGCCAGCAGTCCCCGATTCTGGCCCCGCACAGATACGCAGTATTTT. Translated, it gives CASSPRFWPRTDTQYF.